Shown below are 28 T cell receptor beta chains from a single sample sequenced in a study of shared clonotypes between healthy human individuals. Profiling relied on immunoSEQ multiplex PCR, and the TCRdb table lists in-frame clones only, not all of them. This table has around 1,000,000 clones, around three quarters appearing once. The specimen was memory CD4+ T cells from PBMCs. Regarding subset: CD45RA-negative fraction. The receptors originated from a man aged 18 to 29 in good health. Some clones in this sample may be carry-over from other donors' samples.

Only one count was recorded for this clone. V usage is TRBV2 and J usage is TRBJ2-2; D possibly matches TRBD1 or TRBD2 (5 bases each). Trimming removed 5 bases from V and 3 bases from J, with 16 bases in between. CDR3 size: 16 residues. The germline CDR1 and CDR2 sequences are SNHLY and FYNNEI. This chain's CDR3 is CASSPRESAYTGELFF. As DNA, the CDR3 is TGTGCCAGCAGTCCCAGGGAGAGTGCGTACACCGGGGAGCTGTTTTTT.

The chain employs TRBV4-1 and TRBJ1-4; D possibly corresponds to TRBD1 (5 bases). The germline CDR1 and CDR2 sequences are MGHRA and YSYEKL. V was trimmed by 2 bases and J by 13 bases, leaving 8 bases between them. This CDR3 has 11 residues. The CDR3 loop reads CASSQRGGLFF. The CDR3 nucleotides are TGCGCCAGCAGCCAAAGGGGTGGACTGTTTTTT.

CDR3 residues: CASSATGTKNIQYF. The CDR3 nucleotides read TGTGCCAGCAGCGCCACCGGGACCAAAAACATTCAGTACTTC. The chain combines TRBV9 with TRBJ2-4; a weak D match, TRBD2 (5 bases). Trimming stripped 3 bases from V and 2 bases from J, with 9 bases between. The CDR3 loop spans 14 amino acids. CDR1 is SGDLS and CDR2 is YYNGEE in the germline V gene.

V gene TRBV7-9 combines with J gene TRBJ2-1, with 12 nucleotides matching TRBD2. CDR1 is SEHNR, CDR2 FQNEAQ, per germline (reference sequence). This CDR3 is 15 amino acids long. J was trimmed by 6 bases and V by 2 bases; bases with no gene match: 2. Written as DNA, the CDR3 is TGTGCCAGCAGCTTACTAGCGGGAGGGCCCAATGAGCAGTTCTTC. It is translated as CASSLLAGGPNEQFF.

The genes are TRBV28 and TRBJ1-2; 10 nucleotides align to TRBD1. CDR1 MDHEN and CDR2 SYDVKM come from the germline V gene. CDR3 length equals 17 residues. V was clipped by 7 bases and J by 2 bases; unmatched bases: 13. The CDR3 loop reads CASIPFRGTGENYGYTF. Here the CDR3 DNA reads TGTGCCAGCATTCCATTCCGAGGGACAGGGGAGAACTATGGCTACACCTTC.

The genes are TRBV2 and TRBJ2-1; D remains unclear. With 7 bases removed from V and 0 bases from J, the gap between germline ends came to 7 bases. The germline gives CDR1 SNHLY, CDR2 FYNNEI. This CDR3 has 13 amino acids. The CDR3 protein is CASTQSSYNEQFF. The DNA of the CDR3 is TGTGCCAGCACCCAAAGCTCCTACAATGAGCAGTTCTTC.

This rearrangement joins TRBV5-4 to TRBJ2-1, with TRBD2 identical over 8 bases. Germline loops: CDR1 SGHNT, CDR2 YYREEE (reference sequence). V was clipped by 3 bases and J by 5 bases; unmatched bases: 10. The CDR3 spans 16 residues. In DNA, the CDR3 is TGTGCCAGCAGCTGGGTCGGGAGCGGGAGCCACAATGAGCAGTTCTTC. This encodes CASSWVGSGSHNEQFF.

The chain couples TRBV19 to TRBJ2-1, with TRBD2 identical over 10 bases. The CDR3 contains 18 residues. Germline V gives CDR1 LNHDA, CDR2 SQIVND (reference sequence). V shed 6 bases and J 1 base; nucleotides not matched to a gene: 12. The CDR3 spells CASSTPSLAGASYNEQFF. The CDR3 bases are TGTGCCAGTAGCACCCCCAGCCTAGCGGGAGCGTCCTACAATGAGCAGTTCTTC.

Of note for this clone: Other DNA sequences in the sample encode the same CDR3. The chain joins TRBV20-1 to TRBJ1-2; D remains unclear. The CDR3 spans 11 residues. Trimming cost V 0 bases and J 3 bases, with 2 bases left between them. Germline CDR1 is DFQATT and CDR2 is SNEGSKA (reference sequence). CDR3: CSARDDYGYTF. As DNA, the CDR3 is TGCAGTGCTAGAGACGACTATGGCTACACCTTC.

The chain combines TRBV5-1 with TRBJ1-6; D is unclear. V dropped 3 bases and J dropped 5 bases, with 9 bases sitting between them. Germline V gene sequence: CDR1 SGHRS, CDR2 YFSETQ. The CDR3 has 14 residues. This CDR3 is CASSSDPNNSPLHF. Here the CDR3 DNA reads TGCGCCAGCAGCTCGGATCCAAATAATTCACCCCTCCACTTT. The full variable domain, completed using reference TRBV5-1 and TRBJ1-6, is KAGVTQTPRYLIKTRGQQVTLSCSPISGHRSVSWYQQTPGQGLQFLFEYFSETQRNKGNFPGRFSGRQFSNSRSEMNVSTLELGDSALYLCASSSDPNNSPLHFGNGTRLTVT.

This chain links TRBV11-2 with TRBJ1-1; no clear D gene. Germline lookup yields CDR1 SGHAT and CDR2 FQNNGV. The CDR3 is made up of 13 amino acids. V was trimmed by 5 bases and J by 0 bases, leaving 7 bases between them. CDR3 protein: CASSITMNTEAFF. CDR3 in DNA: TGTGCCAGCAGCATAACGATGAACACTGAAGCTTTCTTT.

This clone has a handful of counts. This chain connects TRBV19 to TRBJ1-1; maybe TRBD1 (6 bases). Trimming cost V 0 bases and J 5 bases, with 16 bases left between them. This CDR3 has 16 amino acids. Germline values: CDR1 LNHDA, CDR2 SQIVND (reference sequence). This CDR3 reads CASSIDRGGGRTEAFF. The DNA for the CDR3 is TGTGCCAGTAGTATAGATCGTGGAGGGGGGAGGACTGAAGCTTTCTTT.

This chain uses TRBV6-1 with TRBJ2-1; TRBD2 agrees at 8 bases. From germline, CDR1 is MNHNS and CDR2 SASEGT. Losses at the gene ends were 1 base for V and 8 bases for J; bases not matched to a gene: 10. The CDR3 extends over 16 amino acids. For the CDR3, the DNA is TGTGCCAGCAGTGAAGTCAAGCGGGAGAGGTCCCATGAGCAGTTCTTC. Translated, it gives CASSEVKRERSHEQFF.

CDR3 loop: CASGGLLNTGELFF. The CDR3 DNA sequence: TGTGCCAGCGGGGGACTCTTGAACACCGGGGAGCTGTTTTTT. The chain is built from TRBV9 and TRBJ2-2; D perhaps matches TRBD2 (6 bases). The germline V gene encodes CDR1 SGDLS and CDR2 YYNGEE. V was cut by 7 bases and J by 1 base, with 11 bases left in between. The CDR3 runs 14 residues.

This chain links TRBV5-6 with TRBJ1-5; no firm D call. Trimming took 4 bases from V and 2 from J, leaving 13 bases between them. Germline loops: CDR1 SGHDT, CDR2 YYEEEE. The CDR3 sequence is 15 residues long. The CDR3 region is CASSVRGSGNQPQHF. The CDR3 DNA is TGTGCCAGCAGCGTCCGGGGTTCCGGCAATCAGCCCCAGCATTTT.

V gene TRBV2 combines with J gene TRBJ2-1; D is unresolved. Germline CDR1 and CDR2: SNHLY and FYNNEI. The CDR3 extends over 14 amino acids. V shed 2 bases and J shed 3 bases, with 8 bases lying between them. CDR3 in DNA: TGTGCCAGCAGTGAACCGCGGAACTACAATGAGCAGTTCTTC. Residues: CASSEPRNYNEQFF.

This sequence joins TRBV30 and TRBJ2-7; no reliable D call. The V end was cut by 2 bases, the J end by 3 bases, with 8 bases between. CDR1 and CDR2 from the germline V gene are GTSNPN and SVGIG (reference sequence). The CDR3 totals 12 residues. This chain's CDR3 is CAWSPDRYEQYF. CDR3 sequence (DNA): TGTGCCTGGAGTCCGGACCGCTACGAGCAGTACTTC.

The chain carries TRBV28 and TRBJ2-7, with 9 bases lining up with TRBD1. Trimming cost V 5 bases and J 0 bases; bases outside gene matches: 5. The CDR3 has 15 residues. The germline CDR1 and CDR2 sequences are MDHEN and SYDVKM. This chain's CDR3 is CASSTRTGASYEQYF. The CDR3, as DNA: TGTGCCAGCAGTACGCGGACAGGGGCCTCCTACGAGCAGTACTTC.

This chain connects TRBV6-1 to TRBJ2-7; D uncertain. This CDR3 is 13 amino acids long. The V and J ends lost 3 bases and 4 bases respectively, with 10 bases between them. Germline V lookup: CDR1 MNHNS, CDR2 SASEGT. CDR3 DNA sequence: TGTGCCAGCAGTGAGAAGGCAGCATACGAGCAGTACTTC. Protein sequence: CASSEKAAYEQYF.

CDR3 region: CASSLGDRRVGVISNQPQHF. As DNA, the CDR3 is TGTGCCAGCAGCTTGGGCGACAGGAGGGTAGGGGTTATAAGCAATCAGCCCCAGCATTTT. J is TRBJ1-5 and V is TRBV5-5; a weak D match, TRBD1 (6 bases). Trimming removed 0 bases at V and 1 base at J, with 23 bases between. The CDR3 is 20 residues long. Germline CDR1 reads SGHKS; CDR2 reads YYEKEE (reference sequence).

The chain links TRBV27 to TRBJ2-7, with 9 positions matching TRBD1. The CDR3 runs 15 residues. V dropped 5 bases and J dropped 6; count of bases not matched to a gene: 11. Germline V lookup: CDR1 MNHEY, CDR2 SMNVEV (reference sequence). The CDR3 nucleotides read TGTGCCAGCAGTCCAAGGCGGGACAGGGTCAGCGAGCAGTACTTC. It translates to CASSPRRDRVSEQYF.

The rearrangement uses TRBV5-4 and TRBJ1-4, with a tentative D call TRBD1 (6 bases). V lost 5 bases and J lost 6, with 11 bases in between. The CDR3 length is 13 residues. CDR1 is SGHNT and CDR2 is YYREEE in the germline V gene (reference sequence). The CDR3 DNA reads as TGTGCCAGCAGTCGGGACATCGATGAAAAACTGTTTTTT. This codes for CASSRDIDEKLFF.

The CDR3 spells CAISEGARTGKYEQYF. DNA for the CDR3: TGTGCCATCAGTGAGGGGGCCCGGACCGGGAAATACGAGCAGTACTTC. This sequence joins TRBV10-3 and TRBJ2-7; possibly TRBD1 or TRBD2 for D (5 bases each). The CDR3 sequence is 16 residues long. From germline, CDR1 is ENHRY and CDR2 SYGVKD. V lost 2 bases to trimming and J lost 4 bases, with 18 bases between them.

This clone was counted only a few times. The rearrangement links TRBV11-1 to TRBJ1-2; D gene unclear. Per the germline V gene, CDR1 is SGHAT and CDR2 is FQDESV (reference sequence). V was trimmed by 5 bases and J by 4 bases, leaving 8 bases between them. The CDR3 contains 12 residues. In DNA form, the CDR3 reads TGTGCCAGCAGCCCTTCAGGCTATGGCTACACCTTC. Translated: CASSPSGYGYTF.

This rearrangement joins TRBV11-3 to TRBJ2-3; D not certain. CDR3 length: 15 residues. The V and J ends lost 4 bases and 1 base respectively, with 12 bases between them. CDR1 is SGHNT and CDR2 is YENEEA in the germline V gene. The CDR3 nucleotides read TGTGCCAGCAGCTCCTCTGGTCGCGGCACAGATACGCAGTATTTT. Protein sequence: CASSSSGRGTDTQYF.

This chain links TRBV19 with TRBJ2-7; no reliable D call. V was clipped by 2 bases and J by 7 bases, with 15 bases between them. Germline V gene sequence: CDR1 LNHDA, CDR2 SQIVND (reference sequence). This CDR3 spans 14 amino acids. DNA for the CDR3: TGTGCCAGTAGTATAACGACGGCAGCTGCTGAGCAGTACTTC. It codes for CASSITTAAAEQYF.

This clone was picked up a small number of times. A read error may account for a junction end that differs from germline. The chain links TRBV6-6 to TRBJ2-5; 14 positions match TRBD2. In germline, CDR1 is MNHNY, CDR2 SVGAGI (reference sequence). The CDR3 runs 13 residues. The CDR3 spells CASRKESTSGRDF. CDR3 bases: TGTGCCAGCAGGAAGGAATCGACTAGCGGGAGGGACTTC.

The gene calls are TRBV7-2 and TRBJ2-7, with 12 bases fitting TRBD1. The CDR3 runs 14 residues. V was pared by 8 bases and J by 8 bases, with 10 bases of the junction left unmatched. Germline V CDR1 and CDR2: SGHTA, FQGNSA. CDR3 region: CASSQGQGALQQYF. The CDR3 DNA follows: TGTGCCAGCTCCCAGGGACAGGGGGCCCTGCAGCAGTACTTC.